The next 23 T cell receptor beta chains were all read from a single sample in a study of T cells after yellow fever vaccination. MiXCR was run by TCRdb on the 5' RACE reads, yielding one entry per CDR3 protein. The sample shows some 560,000 distinct CDR3 sequences, 17% of them seen only once. Sequencing used PBMCs, obtained less than 6 days after the first yellow fever vaccination. These receptors were collected from a man aged 18 to 35 who received the YFV17D yellow fever vaccine.

The rearrangement links TRBV7-2 to TRBJ2-1, with TRBD2 matching over 16 bases. The CDR3 is 15 residues long. The V gene's germline CDR1 is SGHTA and CDR2 FQGNSA. Trimming removed 5 bases from V and 8 bases from J; junction bases left unmatched: 3. The CDR3 loop reads CASSTGLAGGYEQFF. The CDR3 nucleotides read TGTGCCAGCAGCACGGGACTAGCGGGGGGGTATGAGCAGTTCTTC.

This clonotype was recorded at least ten times. The CDR3 protein is CASEMGGSGWSYEQYF. The DNA for the CDR3 is TGCGCCAGCGAAATGGGAGGCTCCGGTTGGTCCTACGAGCAGTACTTC. The chain is built from TRBV5-1 and TRBJ2-7; D is possibly TRBD2 (6 bases). Trimming stripped 7 bases from V and 1 base from J, with 21 bases between. Germline V gene data show CDR1 as SGHRS and CDR2 as YFSETQ. CDR3 size: 16 residues.

In this sample, this clonotype turned up a few times. The rearrangement uses TRBV19 and TRBJ1-3; no clear D gene. V lost 6 bases and J lost 0, with 6 bases in between. The CDR3 has 13 residues. Germline CDR1 is LNHDA and CDR2 is SQIVND (reference sequence). The CDR3 protein is CASRDDSGNTIYF. CDR3 coding DNA: TGTGCCAGTAGGGATGACTCTGGAAACACCATATATTTT.

The sample holds a few counts of this clonotype. V gene TRBV28 combines with J gene TRBJ2-7; D uncertain. Germline V gives CDR1 MDHEN, CDR2 SYDVKM. V gave up 4 bases and J gave up 4 bases, with 8 bases separating them. This CDR3 contains 12 residues. This CDR3 reads CASSWGGYEQYF. Written as DNA, the CDR3 is TGTGCCAGCAGTTGGGGTGGATACGAGCAGTACTTC. Drawing the rest from reference TRBV28 and TRBJ2-7, the complete variable domain is DVKVTQSSRYLVKRTGEKVFLECVQDMDHENMFWYRQDPGLGLRLIYFSYDVKMKEKGDIPEGYSVSREKKERFSLILESASTNQTSMYLCASSWGGYEQYFGPGTRLTVT.

The genes are TRBV5-1 and TRBJ2-7; TRBD2 matches 8 bases. Germline values: CDR1 SGHRS, CDR2 YFSETQ. This CDR3 is built from 14 residues. Trimming cost V 3 bases and J 3 bases; bases outside gene matches: 5. CDR3 residues: CASSSNRGGYEQYF. The CDR3 DNA sequence: TGCGCCAGCAGCTCAAACCGGGGGGGCTACGAGCAGTACTTC.

This clonotype turned up a few times. This chain uses TRBV28 with TRBJ1-2; 9 bases agree with TRBD1. The V segment lost 10 bases and the J segment 3 bases; nucleotides outside the gene matches: 12. There are 15 residues in the CDR3. The germline V gene encodes CDR1 MDHEN and CDR2 SYDVKM. DNA of the CDR3: TGTGCCACCGGGGGTCCGGGACAGGGAGACTATGGCTACACCTTC. Amino acid sequence: CATGGPGQGDYGYTF.

This chain uses TRBV3-1 with TRBJ2-7; 11 bases match TRBD2. The CDR3 has 14 residues. The germline V gene encodes CDR1 LGHDT and CDR2 YNNKEL (reference sequence). Trimming cost V 1 base and J 6 bases; bases outside gene matches: 2. The CDR3 region has the DNA TGTGCCAGCAGCCAAGTAGCGGGGGGGCCCGAGCAGTACTTC. Its protein product is CASSQVAGGPEQYF.

This clonotype has more than one count but fewer than ten. The chain carries TRBV4-1 and TRBJ1-3; 7 positions agree with TRBD1. V trimming: 1 base; J trimming: 0 bases; junction bases outside the gene matches: 6. This CDR3 region has 17 residues. Per germline, CDR1 MGHRA and CDR2 YSYEKL. The CDR3 reads CASSQGDSSTSGNTIYF. CDR3 in DNA: TGCGCCAGCAGCCAAGGGGACAGTTCGACCTCTGGAAACACCATATATTTT.

This clonotype was found a few times. The chain links TRBV20-1 to TRBJ1-1, with D tentatively TRBD1 (5 bases). The CDR3 runs to 14 residues. Germline V lookup: CDR1 DFQATT, CDR2 SNEGSKA (reference sequence). Between the trimmed V and J ends, which lost 6 bases and 1 base, there was a span of 15 bases. Here the CDR3 DNA reads TGCAGTGCCCGGAATCGACAGCCGAACACTGAAGCTTTCTTT. Translated, it gives CSARNRQPNTEAFF.

This clonotype has ten or more counts. This rearrangement joins TRBV11-2 to TRBJ2-3, with D possibly matching TRBD2 (6 bases). The CDR3 is made up of 15 amino acids. In germline, CDR1 is SGHAT, CDR2 FQNNGV. The ends were cut back, 3 bases at V and 0 bases at J, with 10 bases in the middle. CDR3 in DNA: TGTGCCAGCAGCTTTCCGGGACTCAGCACAGATACGCAGTATTTT. It codes for CASSFPGLSTDTQYF.

The V and J genes are TRBV6-1 and TRBJ1-1; D unresolved. V dropped 6 bases and J dropped 1 base, with 12 bases sitting between them. CDR3 size: 14 residues. Germline V gene data show CDR1 as MNHNS and CDR2 as SASEGT. The CDR3 loop is CASSTLRRNTEAFF. The DNA for the CDR3 is TGTGCCAGCAGCACCCTCCGTCGGAACACTGAAGCTTTCTTT.

This clonotype was found many times. This sequence joins TRBV4-1 and TRBJ2-5; a weak D match, TRBD2 (5 bases). The V gene's germline CDR1 is MGHRA and CDR2 YSYEKL. The CDR3 is made up of 14 amino acids. Trimming pared 0 bases from V and 3 bases from J, leaving 8 bases between. CDR3 nucleotides: TGCGCCAGCAGCCAAGAGACGGGGAAAGAGACCCAGTACTTC. This translates into CASSQETGKETQYF.

The CDR3 region is CASSPHRDREFF. CDR3 nucleotide sequence: TGTGCCAGCAGCCCACACCGGGACAGAGAGTTCTTC. This chain uses TRBV7-8 with TRBJ2-1; 7 nucleotides align to TRBD1. Trimming took 5 bases from V and 14 from J; bases not matched to a gene: 9. Germline assignment: CDR1 SGHVS and CDR2 FQNEAQ. CDR3 length equals 12 residues.

V gene TRBV6-2 or TRBV6-3 combines with J gene TRBJ2-4; no clear D. The CDR3 length is 15 residues. V lost 8 bases to trimming and J lost 3 bases, with 17 bases between them. Germline CDR1 and CDR2: MNHEY and SVGEGT. The CDR3 bases are TGTGCCAGCGGTCAGGCGGCCCCCCTCAAAAACATTCAGTACTTC. This gives the protein CASGQAAPLKNIQYF.

This clonotype was counted a few times. The chain is built from TRBV28 and TRBJ2-5; possible D gene TRBD2, 7 bases. Germline CDR1 reads MDHEN; CDR2 reads SYDVKM. This CDR3 is built from 13 residues. V was clipped by 7 bases and J by 5 bases, with 14 bases between them. As DNA, the CDR3 is TGTGCCAGCATCGGGGGGCGCTGGGAGACCCAGTACTTC. As protein: CASIGGRWETQYF.

This sequence joins TRBV7-2 and TRBJ2-2; D perhaps matches TRBD2 (6 bases). V dropped 2 bases and J dropped 4 bases, with 14 bases sitting between them. Germline V gene sequence: CDR1 SGHTA, CDR2 FQGNSA. The CDR3 has 16 residues. CDR3 in amino acids: CASSLNQAGSTGELFF. CDR3 sequence (DNA): TGTGCCAGCAGCTTAAATCAGGCGGGGTCCACCGGGGAGCTGTTTTTT.

This sequence joins TRBV9 and TRBJ2-7; 7 bases are shared with TRBD1. Per the germline V gene, CDR1 is SGDLS and CDR2 is YYNGEE. The J segment lost 4 bases and the V segment lost 0 bases, leaving 4 bases of the junction unmatched. This CDR3 comprises 14 residues. The CDR3, as DNA: TGTGCCAGCAGCGTAGGGGGGACAGTTTACGAGCAGTACTTC. This codes for CASSVGGTVYEQYF.

Note on this clonotype: Because it lacks the conserved phenylalanine or tryptophan at the end, this CDR3 is likely a read error. The chain uses TRBV5-1 and TRBJ2-1, with D perhaps matching TRBD1 or TRBD2 (5 bases each). The V gene lost 4 bases and the J gene lost 1 base, with 18 bases spanning the gap. Germline V lookup: CDR1 SGHRS, CDR2 YFSETQ. This CDR3 is built from 17 residues. CDR3 DNA: TGCGCCAGCAGCGAAAGTTCTGGGGGAAATTCCTACAATGAGCAGTTCATC. Translating gives CASSESSGGNSYNEQFI.

This chain connects TRBV11-2 to TRBJ2-1; D is undetermined. This CDR3 is built from 13 residues. Germline V gene lookup returns CDR1 SGHAT and CDR2 FQNNGV. Trimming cost V 5 bases and J 6 bases, with 11 bases left between them. CDR3 sequence reads: CASSLVWGNEQFF. As DNA, the CDR3 is TGTGCCAGCAGCCTGGTCTGGGGCAATGAGCAGTTCTTC.

V and J are TRBV10-2 and TRBJ2-3; D possibly corresponds to TRBD2 (6 bases). The germline V gene encodes CDR1 WSHSY and CDR2 SAAADI. CDR3 length: 15 amino acids. V lost 6 bases and J lost 5, with 18 bases in between. The CDR3 here is CASSRAGPRVDTQYF. CDR3 in DNA: TGCGCCAGCAGCCGCGCGGGACCCAGGGTAGATACGCAGTATTTT.

V usage is TRBV29-1 and J usage is TRBJ1-1, with D hard to call. There are 12 residues in the CDR3. Germline-derived CDR1 and CDR2 are SQVTM and ANQGSEA. Trimming shortened V by 6 bases and J by 3 bases, and 11 bases separated the two germline ends. CDR3 sequence: CSVIYLDTEAFF. In DNA, the CDR3 is TGCAGCGTGATCTACTTGGACACTGAAGCTTTCTTT.

The CDR3 here is CASSQGLGSRLTKAAFF. The CDR3 region has the DNA TGCGCCAGCAGCCAAGGTCTAGGTAGCAGGCTAACGAAGGCAGCTTTCTTT. V and J are TRBV4-1 and TRBJ1-1; D is ambiguous. CDR1 is MGHRA and CDR2 is YSYEKL in the germline V gene. Trimming removed 1 base at V and 10 bases at J, with 25 bases between. The CDR3 extends over 17 amino acids.

V usage is TRBV4-3 and J usage is TRBJ2-7, with 10 bases that match TRBD1. CDR3 size: 15 residues. Germline V gene data show CDR1 as LGHNA and CDR2 as YSLEER. V lost 2 bases to trimming and J lost 3 bases; unmatched junction nucleotides: 4. CDR3 nucleotides: TGCGCCAGCAGCCAAAGGACAGGGGGACACTACGAGCAGTACTTC. It codes for CASSQRTGGHYEQYF.